This T cell receptor beta chain was identified during a study of blood T cell repertoires in COVID-19. Measured with immunoSEQ multiplex PCR; TCRdb has only the in-frame clones, and not every one. Of 150,000 to 200,000 clones in the sample, around 73% were seen once. This clone has a single count. Germline V gene lookup returns CDR1 MNHEY and CDR2 SMNVEV (reference sequence). After removal of 4 bases from V and 0 bases from J, the junction contained 5 bases not matched to a gene. The length of the CDR3 is 15 residues. Participants, about 18 to 89 years old, spanned approximately 26 US areas. Cohort 3 recovered donors had two negative PCRs, clearance, or symptom resolution.

V usage is TRBV27 and J usage is TRBJ1-1, with 7 positions matching TRBD1. The clonotype was recovered from a woman in her forties or fifties who had recovered from COVID-19. The sequencing input was PBMCs or T cells enriched from blood (not recorded which). DNA of the CDR3: TGTGCCAGCAGTTCCCGGACAGGAGTGAACACTGAAGCTTTCTTT. Translation: CASSSRTGVNTEAFF.